The 20 T cell receptor beta chains given below trace back to one sample, sequenced in a study of blood T cell repertoires in COVID-19. This table comes from immunoSEQ multiplex PCR, and its TCRdb copy is limited to in-frame clones, with some not included. This sample has a few hundred thousand clones, with approximately 92% found just once. The sequencing sample was made of PBMCs or T cells enriched from blood (not recorded which). These receptors were obtained from a woman younger than 30 who had recovered from COVID-19.

A single count supports this clone. The CDR3 protein is CASSGGTSGAATGELFF. DNA of the CDR3: TGTGCCAGCAGCGGCGGCACTAGCGGGGCCGCCACCGGGGAGCTGTTTTTT. V is TRBV5-4 and J is TRBJ2-2; 10 bases are shared with TRBD2. This CDR3 has 17 amino acids. Unmatched junction bases numbered 10, after V lost 4 bases and J lost 4 bases. Germline V CDR1 and CDR2: SGHNT, YYREEE (reference sequence). The complete variable domain, with remaining parts taken from reference TRBV5-4 and TRBJ2-2, reads ETGVTQSPTHLIKTRGQQVTLRCSSQSGHNTVSWYQQALGQGPQFIFQYYREEENGRGNFPPRFSGLQFPNYSSELNVNALELDDSALYLCASSGGTSGAATGELFFGEGSRLTVL.

The rearrangement uses TRBV19 and TRBJ1-1; the match to TRBD1 covers 10 bases. The CDR3 has 14 residues. Germline CDR1 is LNHDA and CDR2 is SQIVND (reference sequence). V was pared by 1 base and J by 6 bases, with 2 bases of the junction left unmatched. The chain's CDR3 is CASSIVGQGAEAFF. In DNA form, the CDR3 reads TGTGCCAGTAGTATAGTAGGACAGGGGGCTGAAGCTTTCTTT.

The chain recombines TRBV5-1 with TRBJ1-1; 7 bases agree with TRBD1. The trim removed 2 bases at V and 4 bases at J, leaving 5 bases unmatched. There are 14 residues in the CDR3. Per germline, CDR1 SGHRS and CDR2 YFSETQ. In DNA form, the CDR3 reads TGCGCCAGCAGCTTCACAGGGGTGAGCACTGAAGCTTTCTTT. Translating it yields CASSFTGVSTEAFF.

The chain employs TRBV5-1 and TRBJ1-2; 7 nucleotides match TRBD1. Per the germline V gene, CDR1 is SGHRS and CDR2 is YFSETQ. The CDR3 sequence is 16 residues long. Unmatched junction bases numbered 5, after V lost 0 bases and J lost 0 bases. The CDR3 sequence is CASSLARDSSNYGYTF. CDR3 bases: TGCGCCAGCAGCTTGGCCAGGGACAGCTCTAACTATGGCTACACCTTC.

The chain recombines TRBV6-1 with TRBJ2-7; 12 bases are a match to TRBD1. The CDR3 is 15 residues long. Germline CDR1 is MNHNS and CDR2 is SASEGT. V shed 3 bases, J shed 5 bases, and the junction held 5 bases outside the gene matches. In DNA, the CDR3 is TGTGCCAGCAGTGACAGGGACAGGGGGCGGGACGAGCAGTACTTC. This encodes CASSDRDRGRDEQYF.

The chain recombines TRBV27 with TRBJ1-1; D perhaps matches TRBD1 (6 bases). This CDR3 region has 16 residues. The ends were cut back, 3 bases at V and 1 base at J, with 15 bases in the middle. The germline V gene encodes CDR1 MNHEY and CDR2 SMNVEV (reference sequence). CDR3 protein: CASSFSLGGSNTEAFF. The CDR3 nucleotides read TGTGCCAGCAGTTTCTCCCTAGGGGGTTCGAACACTGAAGCTTTCTTT.

This clone occurred a few times. The chain employs TRBV18 and TRBJ2-2, with TRBD2 matching over 8 bases. Trimming removed 6 bases from V and 0 bases from J; junction bases left unmatched: 9. CDR3 length: 17 amino acids. Germline V gives CDR1 KGHSH, CDR2 LQKENI. The CDR3 loop is CASSRGTSLANTGELFF. CDR3 bases: TGTGCCAGCTCCCGAGGGACTAGTCTCGCGAACACCGGGGAGCTGTTTTTT.

V is TRBV27 and J is TRBJ2-2; 7 bases agree with TRBD1. Germline loops: CDR1 MNHEY, CDR2 SMNVEV (reference sequence). V trimming: 5 bases; J trimming: 5 bases; junction bases outside the gene matches: 8. The CDR3 extends over 15 amino acids. CDR3 in DNA: TGTGCCAGCAGTATGACAGGGTTTCAGACCGGGGAGCTGTTTTTT. The encoded protein is CASSMTGFQTGELFF.

The rearrangement joins TRBV5-1 to TRBJ1-6, with 8 bases that match TRBD1. V was clipped by 4 bases and J by 9 bases; unmatched bases: 9. From germline, CDR1 is SGHRS and CDR2 YFSETQ. The length of the CDR3 is 15 residues. CDR3 sequence reads: CASSPERDRTSPLHF. The CDR3 nucleotides are TGCGCCAGCAGCCCGGAGAGGGACAGGACTTCACCCCTCCACTTT.

The chain joins TRBV5-1 to TRBJ2-7, with 7 nucleotides matching TRBD1. Germline values: CDR1 SGHRS, CDR2 YFSETQ. V dropped 3 bases and J dropped 5; count of bases not matched to a gene: 5. This CDR3 is 13 amino acids long. The CDR3 nucleotides read TGCGCCAGCAGCTCTTTGACAGGGAACGAGCAGTACTTC. Amino acid sequence: CASSSLTGNEQYF.

This clone has only a few counts. The V call is TRBV5-1, the J call TRBJ1-4; D not certain. Germline-derived CDR1 and CDR2 are SGHRS and YFSETQ. This CDR3 is 12 amino acids long. Deletions cut 3 bases from V and 8 bases from J, with 8 bases between. The CDR3 region is CASSSDGEKLFF. CDR3 coding DNA: TGCGCCAGCAGCTCTGACGGGGAAAAACTGTTTTTT.

The V gene is TRBV13, the J gene TRBJ2-7, with 7 bases aligning to TRBD2. This CDR3 has 15 amino acids. From germline, CDR1 is PRHDT and CDR2 FYEKMQ (reference sequence). V lost 0 bases, J lost 6 bases, and 8 bases stayed unmatched. The CDR3 nucleotides are TGTGCCAGCAGCTTAGGACAGCGCAGGGAGGGCGAGCAGTACTTC. Protein: CASSLGQRREGEQYF.

J is TRBJ1-6 and V is TRBV6-5; D not resolved. This CDR3 has 16 residues. The V gene lost 1 base and the J gene lost 0 bases, with 7 bases spanning the gap. Germline CDR1 is MNHEY and CDR2 is SVGAGI. The DNA of the CDR3 is TGTGCCAGCAGTTACTTCAAGAGCTCCTATAATTCACCCCTCCACTTT. It codes for CASSYFKSSYNSPLHF.

V gene TRBV7-3 combines with J gene TRBJ1-2, with 7 nucleotides matching TRBD1. Losses at the gene ends were 4 bases for V and 8 bases for J; bases not matched to a gene: 7. The CDR3 runs 13 residues. Germline-derived CDR1 and CDR2 are SGHTA and FQGTGA. In DNA form, the CDR3 reads TGTGCCAGCAGCTATACAGGGGCGGAGGGCTACACCTTC. Its protein is CASSYTGAEGYTF.

This clone occurred once. This sequence joins TRBV5-1 and TRBJ2-1; 8 bases align to TRBD2. CDR3 length: 14 amino acids. Losses at the gene ends were 2 bases for V and 6 bases for J; bases not matched to a gene: 4. Germline loops: CDR1 SGHRS, CDR2 YFSETQ. The chain's CDR3 is CASSLTGTSNEQFF. The CDR3 DNA follows: TGCGCCAGCAGCTTAACAGGGACTAGCAATGAGCAGTTCTTC.

The CDR3 sequence: CASSREHCPRAPLHF. The CDR3, as DNA: TGCGCCAGCAGTCGCGAACACTGCCCTCGGGCACCCCTCCACTTT. V gene TRBV23-1 combines with J gene TRBJ1-6, with D unclear. Being an ORF, TRBV23-1 has a function that is uncertain. V was cut by 4 bases and J by 11 bases, with 18 bases left in between. This CDR3 comprises 15 residues.

CDR3: CASSKSGTTNTEAFF. DNA of the CDR3: TGTGCCAGCAGCAAATCCGGGACAACGAACACTGAAGCTTTCTTT. The chain recombines TRBV7-9 with TRBJ1-1; the D gene is possibly TRBD1 (6 bases). CDR1 and CDR2 (germline): SEHNR, FQNEAQ (reference sequence). Trimming stripped 5 bases from V and 1 base from J, with 14 bases between. The CDR3 length is 15 residues.

This chain joins TRBV6-5 and TRBJ1-6; D is unclear. This CDR3 has 14 amino acids. Between the trimmed V and J ends, which lost 0 bases and 3 bases, there was a span of 3 bases. CDR1 MNHEY and CDR2 SVGAGI come from the germline V gene. The CDR3, as DNA: TGTGCCAGCAGTTACTCCAGCTATAATTCACCCCTCCACTTT. It specifies CASSYSSYNSPLHF.

The chain links TRBV3-1 (or the pseudogene TRBV3-2) to TRBJ2-7; D perhaps matches TRBD2 (6 bases). Germline lookup yields CDR1 LGHDT and CDR2 YNNKEL (reference sequence). V lost 2 bases and J lost 2, with 10 bases in between. This CDR3 is 14 amino acids long. The DNA of the CDR3 is TGTGCCAGCAGCCAACTAGCGACGGCCTACGAGCAGTACTTC. As protein: CASSQLATAYEQYF.

The rearrangement joins TRBV6-5 to TRBJ2-7; D not resolved. CDR1 MNHEY and CDR2 SVGAGI come from the germline V gene. The CDR3 runs 15 residues. V lost 5 bases, J lost 3 bases, and 17 bases lay in between. The DNA of the CDR3 is TGTGCCAGCAGTATAGCAGCTTTCCCCGACTACGAGCAGTACTTC. Amino acid sequence: CASSIAAFPDYEQYF.